Reported below is one T cell receptor beta chain. Its target is unknown. The CDR3 totals 16 residues. With 2 bases clipped from V and 6 bases from J, the junction kept 10 bases outside the gene matches. Germline CDR1 and CDR2: KGHSH and LQKENI. The data stem from a study of neoadjuvant nivolumab and ipilimumab in lung cancer. Study-wide points: Resected tumors had greater TCR richness and clonality than uninvolved lung. Pathologic regression was not significantly tied to TCR clonality.

Only in-frame clones appear in the TCRdb table, and some are missing; sequencing was by immunoSEQ multiplex PCR. The data show fewer than 35,000 clones, 80% seen once. V and J are TRBV18 and TRBJ2-1, with TRBD2 identical over 7 bases. This receptor was identified in an adult with non-small cell lung cancer. Material: peripheral blood, obtained before neoadjuvant nivolumab, alone or with ipilimumab. The CDR3 reads CASSPGSLAATNEQFF. CDR3 nucleotide sequence: TGTGCCAGCTCACCAGGATCCCTAGCGGCAACCAATGAGCAGTTCTTC.